A selection of T cell receptor beta chains follows, all from one sample in a study of blood T cell repertoires in COVID-19. Sequencing used immunoSEQ multiplex PCR; TCRdb keeps in-frame clones, though not all of them. The sample consists of 150,000 to 200,000 clones, approximately 84% of them appearing once. The sequencing sample was made of peripheral blood. All receptors derive from a man aged 35 to 55 who had recovered from COVID-19. Both conserved end residues are part of each CDR3. A D gene is named only where the DNA matches it firmly. Clone size is shown for a subset of rows, as once, few, many or a class of expanded clone.

d_gene	j_gene	v_gene	abundance	CDR3nt	CDR3aa
.	TRBJ1-6	TRBV10-3	once	TGTGCCATCAGTGAAACAGGGACCTATAATTCACCCCTCCACTTT	CAISETGTYNSPLHF
.	TRBJ1-1	TRBV15	.	TGTGCCACCAGCAGAGATATGAACACTGAAGCTTTCTTT	CATSRDMNTEAFF
.	TRBJ1-1	TRBV12-5	.	TGTGCTAGTGGTTTGGGGCAACAGGGTTGGAGGACTGAAGCTTTCTTT	CASGLGQQGWRTEAFF
.	TRBJ1-4	TRBV5-5	.	TGTGCCAGCAGCCCCGGGGTGTCTAATGAAAAACTGTTTTTT	CASSPGVSNEKLFF
TRBD1	TRBJ1-4	TRBV30	once	TGTGCCTGGGGACGGACAGGGACTAATGAAAAACTGTTTTTT	CAWGRTGTNEKLFF
TRBD2	TRBJ2-5	TRBV11-3	.	TGTGCCAGCAGCACTAGCGGGGAGACCCAGTACTTC	CASSTSGETQYF
.	TRBJ1-3	TRBV30	few	TGTGCCTGGAGCGAACCCGGTTCCCCGGGGAACACCATATATTTT	CAWSEPGSPGNTIYF
.	TRBJ2-3	TRBV5-8	.	TGTGCCAGCAGCCCTTGGGGCAGTAGCACAGATACGCAGTATTTT	CASSPWGSSTDTQYF
TRBD2	TRBJ2-1	TRBV29-1	.	TGCAGCGTTGTTCGACTAGCGGCGAACAATGAGCAGTTCTTC	CSVVRLAANNEQFF
.	TRBJ2-3	TRBV11-1	.	TGTGCCAGCAGCTTATTTTCTAGCACAGATACGCAGTATTTT	CASSLFSSTDTQYF
.	TRBJ1-1	TRBV3-1/TRBV3-2	.	TGTGCCAGCAGCCAGGAGCCCGTGGAGGCTTTCTTT	CASSQEPVEAFF
TRBD2	TRBJ2-5	TRBV2	.	TGTGCCAGCAGTGAGCTAGCGGGGGGAGAGACCCAGTACTTC	CASSELAGGETQYF
TRBD1	TRBJ1-6	TRBV30	.	TGTGCCTTTAGCCGGGACAGGAATTACAATTCACCCCTCCACTTT	CAFSRDRNYNSPLHF
TRBD1	TRBJ1-2	TRBV3-1/TRBV3-2	once	TGTGCCAGCAGCCAAGAACGCCAGACAGGGGGAGAATATGGCTACACCTTC	CASSQERQTGGEYGYTF
.	TRBJ2-7	TRBV5-6	.	TGTGCCAGCAGCTTGATTAGGGACGCGGGATCCTACGAGCAGTACTTC	CASSLIRDAGSYEQYF
TRBD1	TRBJ2-5	TRBV5-1	.	TGCGCCAGCAGCCCGGACAGGGCGACCCAGTACTTC	CASSPDRATQYF